The entry that follows covers one T cell receptor (beta chain) sequence. These data originate in a study of shared clonotypes between healthy human individuals. Libraries were prepared by immunoSEQ multiplex PCR; TCRdb keeps only in-frame clonotypes and omits some of them. The sample lists about 1.5 million clones, approximately 96% seen once, with approximately 1.2% in the top ten. The CDR3 has 16 residues. Germline V CDR1 and CDR2: SGDLS, YYNGEE. V was pared by 3 bases and J by 5 bases, with 19 bases between. Material: naive CD4+ T cells sorted from blood. The subset was: CD45RA+ positively selected. The clonotype originates from a man aged 25 to 40 in good health. The chain links TRBV9 to TRBJ2-3, with D perhaps given as TRBD1 or TRBD2 (5 bases each). This CDR3 reads CASSATGHGIGDTQYF. CDR3 DNA sequence: TGTGCCAGCAGCGCAACTGGACACGGGATTGGAGATACGCAGTATTTT.